The clone carrying this TCR beta chain was counted many times. Time point denoted: newly diagnosed GD, antithyroid drugs for less than 3 months. Scientists built the TCR library using RNA that was extracted from PBMCs. As a group, patients came from one endocrinology department in Xi'an, China. From germline, CDR1 is LGHDT and CDR2 YNNKEL (reference sequence). V was clipped by 4 bases and J by 5 bases; unmatched bases: 5. The CDR3 spans 14 residues. This record comes from a study of regulatory T cells in long-lasting Graves disease. About the research overall: Duration of antithyroid drug therapy among newly diagnosed Graves' patients was under 3 months.

Arm-PCR of CDR3 regions and iRepertoire HTBI primers were the basis on which TCR beta libraries were built. TCRdb processed the multiplex PCR reads anew with MiXCR; each CDR3 protein has one entry. The sample has approximately 230,000 distinct CDR3 sequences, approximately 16% seen once; the top ten hold roughly a fifth. The TCR comes from a female donor with Graves disease. Here the sequenced sample was peripheral blood mononuclear cells (PBMCs), taken at new diagnosis, from a patient treated with antithyroid drugs. The rearrangement joins TRBV3-1 to TRBJ2-1; 7 nucleotides align to TRBD2. DNA of the CDR3: TGTGCCAGCAGCCCAACTAGCGTCCACAATGAGCAGTTCTTC. Its protein product is CASSPTSVHNEQFF.